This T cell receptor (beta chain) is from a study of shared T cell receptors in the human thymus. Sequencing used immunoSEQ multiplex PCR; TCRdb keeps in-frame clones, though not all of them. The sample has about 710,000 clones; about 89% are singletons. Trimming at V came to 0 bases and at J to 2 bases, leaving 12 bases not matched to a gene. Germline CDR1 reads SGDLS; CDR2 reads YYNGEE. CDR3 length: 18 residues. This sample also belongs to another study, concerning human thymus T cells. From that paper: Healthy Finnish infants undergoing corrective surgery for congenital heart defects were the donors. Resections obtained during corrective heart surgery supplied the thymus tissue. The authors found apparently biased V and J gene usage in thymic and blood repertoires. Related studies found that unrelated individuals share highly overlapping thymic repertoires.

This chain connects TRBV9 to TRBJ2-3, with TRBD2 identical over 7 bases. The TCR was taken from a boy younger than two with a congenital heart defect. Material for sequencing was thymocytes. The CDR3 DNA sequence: TGTGCCAGCAGCGTAGGTTGGACTAGGCATCCTTACACAGATACGCAGTATTTT. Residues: CASSVGWTRHPYTDTQYF.